One sample yielded the 20 T cell receptor beta chains listed below, sequenced in a study of cytomegalovirus exposure and HLA in healthy donors. Profiling relied on immunoSEQ multiplex PCR, and the TCRdb table lists in-frame clones only, not all of them. This table has some 110,000 clones, approximately 88% appearing once. The sequenced sample was PBMCs. The receptors come from a man in his late teens or twenties in good health and CMV-seronegative.

Concerning this clone itself: One end of the junction does not line up with germline, which may come from a read error. The rearrangement joins TRBV4-3 to TRBJ2-1; no reliable D call. The CDR3 extends over 11 amino acids. Per germline, CDR1 LGHNA and CDR2 YSLEER. CDR3 DNA sequence: TGCGCCAGCAGCCAAGTGCGGCTGACGGTCTTC. It is translated as CASSQVRLTVF.

V and J are TRBV7-9 and TRBJ1-2; 9 nucleotides line up with TRBD1. Trimming removed 7 bases from V and 0 bases from J; junction bases left unmatched: 6. The CDR3 loop spans 15 amino acids. Looked up from germline, CDR1 is SEHNR and CDR2 is FQNEAQ (reference sequence). In nucleotides, the CDR3 is TGTGCCAGCACCTTGGGGACAGGGACTAACTATGGCTACACCTTC. Encoded protein: CASTLGTGTNYGYTF.

This chain joins TRBV27 and TRBJ2-3; D may be TRBD1 (6 bases). Germline V gene data show CDR1 as MNHEY and CDR2 as SMNVEV (reference sequence). Trimming removed 6 bases from V and 3 bases from J, with 16 bases in between. This CDR3 region has 15 residues. This CDR3 reads CASRAQGRRTDTQYF. The CDR3 bases are TGTGCCAGCAGAGCACAGGGAAGGAGGACAGATACGCAGTATTTT.

The chain uses TRBV30 and TRBJ1-6; tentatively, D is TRBD1 (5 bases). Germline values: CDR1 GTSNPN, CDR2 SVGIG (reference sequence). This CDR3 spans 14 amino acids. V shed 0 bases and J shed 6 bases, with 9 bases lying between them. CDR3 region: CAWSVDRTNSPLHF. CDR3 nucleotides: TGTGCCTGGAGTGTCGACAGAACTAATTCACCCCTCCACTTT.

The V call is TRBV2, the J call TRBJ2-5, with 11 bases matching TRBD2. This CDR3 is built from 15 residues. Trimming at V came to 6 bases and at J to 3 bases, leaving 6 bases not matched to a gene. CDR1 is SNHLY and CDR2 is FYNNEI in the germline V gene. The CDR3: CASSSQGLAEETQYF. CDR3 nucleotides: TGTGCCAGCAGCTCACAGGGACTAGCGGAAGAGACCCAGTACTTC.

The chain uses TRBV6-1 and TRBJ2-2, with D perhaps matching TRBD2 (5 bases). V lost 3 bases and J 6 bases, leaving 11 bases between the germline ends. This CDR3 spans 14 amino acids. In germline, CDR1 is MNHNS, CDR2 SASEGT. Here the CDR3 reads CASSDYRGSGELFF. The CDR3 DNA follows: TGTGCCAGCAGTGATTATCGAGGGTCCGGGGAGCTGTTTTTT.

The CDR3 loop is CASSFKAGESYGYTF. CDR3 coding DNA: TGCGCCAGCAGCTTTAAGGCAGGGGAAAGTTATGGCTACACCTTC. This chain connects TRBV5-1 to TRBJ1-2; a weak D match, TRBD1 (6 bases). The germline gives CDR1 SGHRS, CDR2 YFSETQ. The CDR3 covers 15 residues. The germline V and J ends were trimmed by 2 bases and 5 bases, with 16 bases remaining between them. The full variable domain, its missing parts supplied by reference TRBV5-1 and TRBJ1-2, is KAGVTQTPRYLIKTRGQQVTLSCSPISGHRSVSWYQQTPGQGLQFLFEYFSETQRNKGNFPGRFSGRQFSNSRSEMNVSTLELGDSALYLCASSFKAGESYGYTFGSGTRLTVV.

The rearrangement uses TRBV6-1 and TRBJ2-1; 9 bases fit TRBD1. CDR1 MNHNS and CDR2 SASEGT come from the germline V gene. Trimming cost V 6 bases and J 7 bases; bases outside gene matches: 10. The CDR3 length is 15 residues. The CDR3 here is CASRGTGQGLNEQFF. The CDR3 coding sequence is TGTGCCAGCAGGGGAACGGGACAGGGTTTGAATGAGCAGTTCTTC.

The count of this clone is one. This rearrangement joins TRBV6-1 to TRBJ1-2; 8 nucleotides line up with TRBD1. The J segment lost 7 bases and the V segment lost 5 bases, leaving 9 bases of the junction unmatched. The CDR3 contains 14 residues. Germline CDR1 MNHNS, CDR2 SASEGT. The CDR3 loop is CASSTGQGGRGYTF. The DNA of the CDR3 is TGTGCCAGCAGTACAGGACAGGGAGGTCGTGGCTACACCTTC.

This chain uses TRBV6-4 with TRBJ2-1, with D possibly TRBD2 on 7 matching bases. The CDR3 runs 15 residues. In germline, CDR1 is MRHNA, CDR2 SNTAGT. Deletions cut 6 bases from V and 6 bases from J, with 18 bases between. The CDR3 here is CASRREGGFGNEQFF. CDR3 nucleotide sequence: TGTGCCAGCAGAAGAGAGGGGGGGTTTGGCAATGAGCAGTTCTTC.

This chain joins TRBV6-6 and TRBJ2-7, with a weak D call TRBD1 (6 bases). The CDR3 is 14 amino acids. Trimming removed 2 bases at V and 5 bases at J, with 13 bases between. Per the germline V gene, CDR1 is MNHNY and CDR2 is SVGAGI (reference sequence). The CDR3 is CASSYTYREDEQYF. The CDR3 nucleotides read TGTGCCAGCAGTTACACTTACAGGGAAGACGAGCAGTACTTC.

The rearrangement joins TRBV30 to TRBJ2-7, with TRBD2 matching 7 bases. V lost 2 bases and J lost 3; bases outside the gene matches: 10. In germline, CDR1 is GTSNPN, CDR2 SVGIG (reference sequence). This CDR3 comprises 15 residues. CDR3 sequence reads: CAWSTSSGAFYEQYF. The CDR3 nucleotides read TGTGCCTGGAGTACGTCCAGCGGGGCCTTCTACGAGCAGTACTTC.

The chain is built from TRBV9 and TRBJ2-2, with D hard to call. With 3 bases removed from V and 5 bases from J, the gap between germline ends came to 5 bases. In germline, CDR1 is SGDLS, CDR2 YYNGEE. The CDR3 loop spans 12 amino acids. The CDR3 region is CASSAVTGELFF. CDR3 bases: TGTGCCAGCAGCGCCGTAACCGGGGAGCTGTTTTTT. Using reference TRBV9 and TRBJ2-2 for the parts outside the CDR3, the full variable domain is DSGVTQTPKHLITATGQRVTLRCSPRSGDLSVYWYQQSLDQGLQFLIQYYNGEERAKGNILERFSAQQFPDLHSELNLSSLELGDSALYFCASSAVTGELFFGEGSRLTVL.

The chain combines TRBV7-9 with TRBJ2-7; D is perhaps TRBD1 (5 bases). Germline V lookup: CDR1 SEHNR, CDR2 FQNEAQ (reference sequence). This CDR3 spans 15 amino acids. Trimming removed 5 bases from V and 4 bases from J, with 18 bases in between. The CDR3 DNA reads as TGTGCCAGCAGCCCACTCGACAGAGAGTCTTACGAGCAGTACTTC. Protein: CASSPLDRESYEQYF. Drawing the rest from reference TRBV7-9 and TRBJ2-7, the complete variable domain is DTGVSQNPRHKITKRGQNVTFRCDPISEHNRLYWYRQTLGQGPEFLTYFQNEAQLEKSRLLSDRFSAERPKGSFSTLEIQRTEQGDSAMYLCASSPLDRESYEQYFGPGTRLTVT.

The chain has TRBV25-1 and TRBJ2-7; 13 bases agree with TRBD2. After removal of 3 bases from V and 5 bases from J, the junction contained 1 base not matched to a gene. Germline CDR1 reads MGHDK; CDR2 reads SYGVNS. This CDR3 contains 14 residues. CDR3: CASSDGLAGDEQYF. The CDR3 DNA is TGTGCCAGCAGTGACGGACTAGCGGGAGACGAGCAGTACTTC.

CDR3 in DNA: TGTGCCAGCAGACAGACAGGGGGCGATTGGGGCTACACCTTC. The encoded protein is CASRQTGGDWGYTF. V usage is TRBV6-5 and J usage is TRBJ1-2; 10 nucleotides match TRBD1. The CDR3 loop spans 14 amino acids. V gave up 6 bases and J gave up 8 bases; unmatched junction bases: 9. The germline V gene encodes CDR1 MNHEY and CDR2 SVGAGI.

The chain carries TRBV11-3 and TRBJ2-2; D is unresolved. From germline, CDR1 is SGHNT and CDR2 YENEEA. This CDR3 has 17 residues. V shed 1 base and J shed 1 base, with 13 bases lying between them. This chain's CDR3 is CASSLGDRVGNTGELFF. CDR3 coding DNA: TGTGCCAGCAGCTTAGGTGACCGGGTGGGGAACACCGGGGAGCTGTTTTTT.

The gene calls are TRBV7-8 and TRBJ2-7; weak D call: TRBD1 (6 bases). The CDR3 loop spans 16 amino acids. The V end lost 1 base, the J end lost 3 bases, and 16 bases lay between the germline ends. Germline CDR1 and CDR2: SGHVS and FQNEAQ. This CDR3 is CASSLVQGSWNYEQYF. CDR3 in DNA: TGTGCCAGCAGCTTAGTTCAGGGGTCATGGAACTACGAGCAGTACTTC. The full variable domain, rest sourced from reference TRBV7-8 and TRBJ2-7, is GAGVSQSPRYKVAKRGQDVALRCDPISGHVSLFWYQQALGQGPEFLTYFQNEAQLDKSGLPSDRFFAERPEGSVSTLKIQRTQQEDSAVYLCASSLVQGSWNYEQYFGPGTRLTVT.

The chain uses TRBV28 and TRBJ2-5, with TRBD2 matching 12 bases. The CDR3 sequence is 16 residues long. Germline loops: CDR1 MDHEN, CDR2 SYDVKM. The V and J ends lost 4 bases and 7 bases, in that order; junction bases with no gene match: 10. CDR3 bases: TGTGCCAGCAGTTCCTACCCGACTAGCGGGAGTGGGACCCAGTACTTC. Translation gives CASSSYPTSGSGTQYF. Looking up the rest from reference TRBV28 and TRBJ2-5 gives the full variable domain: DVKVTQSSRYLVKRTGEKVFLECVQDMDHENMFWYRQDPGLGLRLIYFSYDVKMKEKGDIPEGYSVSREKKERFSLILESASTNQTSMYLCASSSYPTSGSGTQYFGPGTRLLVL.

In DNA form, the CDR3 reads TGCGCCAGCAGCCCGGACAGGGTGACCTACAATGAGCAGTTCTTC. It specifies CASSPDRVTYNEQFF. The chain employs TRBV4-3 and TRBJ2-1; 8 bases fit TRBD1. The CDR3 contains 15 residues. J lost 2 bases, V lost 4 bases, and 4 bases had no gene match. Germline lookup yields CDR1 LGHNA and CDR2 YSLEER.